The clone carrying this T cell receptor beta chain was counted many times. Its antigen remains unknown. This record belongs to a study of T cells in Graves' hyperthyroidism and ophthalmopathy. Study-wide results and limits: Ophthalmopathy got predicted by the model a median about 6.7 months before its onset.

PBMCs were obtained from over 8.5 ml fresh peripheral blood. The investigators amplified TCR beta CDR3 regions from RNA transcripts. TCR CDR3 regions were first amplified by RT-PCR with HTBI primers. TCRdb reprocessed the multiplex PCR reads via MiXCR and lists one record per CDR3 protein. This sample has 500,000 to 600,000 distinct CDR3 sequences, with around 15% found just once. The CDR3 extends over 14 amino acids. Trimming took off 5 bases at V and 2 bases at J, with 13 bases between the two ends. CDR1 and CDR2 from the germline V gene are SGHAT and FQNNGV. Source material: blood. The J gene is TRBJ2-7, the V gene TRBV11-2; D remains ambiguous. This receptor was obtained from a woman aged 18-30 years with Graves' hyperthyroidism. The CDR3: CASSPPGTAYEQYF. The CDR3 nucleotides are TGTGCCAGCAGCCCACCGGGCACAGCCTACGAGCAGTACTTC.